The 6 T cell receptor beta chains below were found in one sample sequenced in a study of early T cells in non-severe SARS-CoV-2 infection. TCRdb redid the calling of the 5' RACE reads with MiXCR, one entry per CDR3 protein. Among tens of thousands of distinct CDR3 sequences, under 12% were seen once, and the ten largest hold 6.5%. Sequencing was carried out using whole blood. These receptors all stem from an adult who was a healthcare worker with PCR-confirmed SARS-CoV-2 infection or an uninfected control (not recorded which).

The chain is built from TRBV6-5 and TRBJ2-7; 8 bases are shared with TRBD1. Germline V gene lookup returns CDR1 MNHEY and CDR2 SVGAGI. J gave up 2 bases and V 0 bases, and 6 bases lay outside the gene matches. The length of the CDR3 is 16 residues. The CDR3 region is CASSYSSGQATYEQYF. CDR3 DNA sequence: TGTGCCAGCAGTTACTCGTCGGGACAGGCCACCTACGAGCAGTACTTC.

The sample holds many counts of this clonotype. The genes are TRBV18 and TRBJ2-7; 9 positions agree with TRBD1. J was trimmed by 1 base and V by 6 bases; bases with no gene match: 7. CDR3 length: 15 amino acids. Germline CDR1 and CDR2: KGHSH and LQKENI. CDR3 DNA: TGTGCCAGCTCCCCTACAGGGGGCTCTTCCTACGAGCAGTACTTC. Its translation: CASSPTGGSSYEQYF.

A remark on this clonotype: This could be a read error, since a much larger clone is one nucleotide away. The chain joins TRBV5-6 to TRBJ2-7, with D uncertain. This CDR3 comprises 11 residues. The germline V gene has CDR1 SGHDT and CDR2 YYEEEE. The CDR3 protein is CASSYSYKQYF. DNA of the CDR3: TGTGCCAGCAGTTACTCCTACAAGCAGTACTTC.

The chain's CDR3 is CASSTSGGFSYNEQFF. CDR3 DNA sequence: TGTGCCAGCAGCACTTCTGGCGGTTTTTCCTACAATGAGCAGTTCTTC. The J gene is TRBJ2-1, the V gene TRBV3-1, with unresolved D. This CDR3 spans 16 amino acids. The V and J ends lost 5 bases and 1 base respectively, with 15 bases between them. CDR1 is LGHDT and CDR2 is YNNKEL in the germline V gene (reference sequence).

The sample holds a few counts of this clonotype. The chain is built from TRBV27 and TRBJ2-7; 14 positions match TRBD2. Germline lookup yields CDR1 MNHEY and CDR2 SMNVEV (reference sequence). The CDR3 runs to 17 residues. Trimming at V came to 4 bases and at J to 4 bases, leaving 9 bases not matched to a gene. CDR3 DNA: TGTGCCAGCAGTTCCCTTACCAGACTAGCGGGAGGGTACGAGCAGTACTTC. Translating it yields CASSSLTRLAGGYEQYF.

This clonotype has at least ten counts. The chain recombines TRBV14 with TRBJ2-3, with D maybe TRBD2 (6 bases). V gave up 1 base and J gave up 1 base, with 15 bases separating them. Per the germline V gene, CDR1 is SGHDN and CDR2 is FVKESK. CDR3 length equals 17 residues. CDR3 nucleotide sequence: TGTGCCAGCAGCCAAGGAGTTAGCGGCCTTGGCACAGATACGCAGTATTTT. Translated: CASSQGVSGLGTDTQYF.